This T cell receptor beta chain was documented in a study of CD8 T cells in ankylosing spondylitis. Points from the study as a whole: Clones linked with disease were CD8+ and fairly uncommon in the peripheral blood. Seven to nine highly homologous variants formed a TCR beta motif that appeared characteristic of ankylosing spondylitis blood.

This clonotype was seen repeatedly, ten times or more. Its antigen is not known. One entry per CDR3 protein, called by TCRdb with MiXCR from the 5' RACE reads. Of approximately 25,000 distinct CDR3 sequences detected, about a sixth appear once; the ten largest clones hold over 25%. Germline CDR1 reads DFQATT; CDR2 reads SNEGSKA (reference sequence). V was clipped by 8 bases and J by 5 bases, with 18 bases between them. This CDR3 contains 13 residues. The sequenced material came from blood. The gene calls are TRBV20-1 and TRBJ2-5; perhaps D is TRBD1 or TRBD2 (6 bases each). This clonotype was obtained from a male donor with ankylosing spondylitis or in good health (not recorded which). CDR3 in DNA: TGCAGTTCTAACAGAGGGGGGAGGGAGACCCAGTACTTC. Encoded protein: CSSNRGGRETQYF.